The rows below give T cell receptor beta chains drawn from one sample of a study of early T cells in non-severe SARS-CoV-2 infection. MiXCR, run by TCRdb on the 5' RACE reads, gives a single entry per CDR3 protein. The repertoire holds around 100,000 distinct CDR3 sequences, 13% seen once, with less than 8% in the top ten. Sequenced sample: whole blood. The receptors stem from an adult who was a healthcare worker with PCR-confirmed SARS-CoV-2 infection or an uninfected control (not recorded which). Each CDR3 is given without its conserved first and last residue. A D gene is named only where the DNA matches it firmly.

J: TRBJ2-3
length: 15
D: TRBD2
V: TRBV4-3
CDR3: ASSQAPSGRVRDTQY

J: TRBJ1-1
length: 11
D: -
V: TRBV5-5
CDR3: ASSLMVNTEAF

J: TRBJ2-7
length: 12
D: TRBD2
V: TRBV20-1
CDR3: SATGLEASYEQY

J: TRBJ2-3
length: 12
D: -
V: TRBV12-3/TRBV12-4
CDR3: ASTRHMGTDTQY

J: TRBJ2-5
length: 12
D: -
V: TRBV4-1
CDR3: ASSQDIGKETQY

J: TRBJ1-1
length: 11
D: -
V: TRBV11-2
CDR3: ASSQLGNTEAF

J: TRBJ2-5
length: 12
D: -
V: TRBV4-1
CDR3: ASSQGLWQETQY

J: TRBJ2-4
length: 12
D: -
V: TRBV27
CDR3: ASSFRREPNIQY

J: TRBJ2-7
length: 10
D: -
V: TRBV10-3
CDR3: AISKDFYEQY

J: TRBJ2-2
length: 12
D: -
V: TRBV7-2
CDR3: ASSSSTNTGELF

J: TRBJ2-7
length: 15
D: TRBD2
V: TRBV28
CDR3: ASSPKLAGLHPYEQY

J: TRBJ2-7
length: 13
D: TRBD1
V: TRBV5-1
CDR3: ASSGRDRGRDEQY

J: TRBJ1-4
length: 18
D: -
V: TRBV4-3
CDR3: ASSQEGSAGALATNEKLF

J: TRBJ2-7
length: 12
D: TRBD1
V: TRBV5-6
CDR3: ASDKTGQSYEQY

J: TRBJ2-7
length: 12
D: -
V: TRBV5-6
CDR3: ASSHSGSYYEQY